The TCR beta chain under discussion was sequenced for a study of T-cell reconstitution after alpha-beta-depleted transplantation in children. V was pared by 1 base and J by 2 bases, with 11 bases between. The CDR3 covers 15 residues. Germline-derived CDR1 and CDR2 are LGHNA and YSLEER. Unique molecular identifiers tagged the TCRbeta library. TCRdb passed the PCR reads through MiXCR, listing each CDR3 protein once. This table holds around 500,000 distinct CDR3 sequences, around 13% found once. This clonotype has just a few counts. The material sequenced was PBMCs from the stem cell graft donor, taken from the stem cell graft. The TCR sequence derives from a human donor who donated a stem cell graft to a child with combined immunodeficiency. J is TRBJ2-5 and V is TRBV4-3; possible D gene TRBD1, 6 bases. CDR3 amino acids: CASSQGGLAQETQYF. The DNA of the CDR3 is TGCGCCAGCAGCCAAGGGGGGCTAGCTCAAGAGACCCAGTACTTC.